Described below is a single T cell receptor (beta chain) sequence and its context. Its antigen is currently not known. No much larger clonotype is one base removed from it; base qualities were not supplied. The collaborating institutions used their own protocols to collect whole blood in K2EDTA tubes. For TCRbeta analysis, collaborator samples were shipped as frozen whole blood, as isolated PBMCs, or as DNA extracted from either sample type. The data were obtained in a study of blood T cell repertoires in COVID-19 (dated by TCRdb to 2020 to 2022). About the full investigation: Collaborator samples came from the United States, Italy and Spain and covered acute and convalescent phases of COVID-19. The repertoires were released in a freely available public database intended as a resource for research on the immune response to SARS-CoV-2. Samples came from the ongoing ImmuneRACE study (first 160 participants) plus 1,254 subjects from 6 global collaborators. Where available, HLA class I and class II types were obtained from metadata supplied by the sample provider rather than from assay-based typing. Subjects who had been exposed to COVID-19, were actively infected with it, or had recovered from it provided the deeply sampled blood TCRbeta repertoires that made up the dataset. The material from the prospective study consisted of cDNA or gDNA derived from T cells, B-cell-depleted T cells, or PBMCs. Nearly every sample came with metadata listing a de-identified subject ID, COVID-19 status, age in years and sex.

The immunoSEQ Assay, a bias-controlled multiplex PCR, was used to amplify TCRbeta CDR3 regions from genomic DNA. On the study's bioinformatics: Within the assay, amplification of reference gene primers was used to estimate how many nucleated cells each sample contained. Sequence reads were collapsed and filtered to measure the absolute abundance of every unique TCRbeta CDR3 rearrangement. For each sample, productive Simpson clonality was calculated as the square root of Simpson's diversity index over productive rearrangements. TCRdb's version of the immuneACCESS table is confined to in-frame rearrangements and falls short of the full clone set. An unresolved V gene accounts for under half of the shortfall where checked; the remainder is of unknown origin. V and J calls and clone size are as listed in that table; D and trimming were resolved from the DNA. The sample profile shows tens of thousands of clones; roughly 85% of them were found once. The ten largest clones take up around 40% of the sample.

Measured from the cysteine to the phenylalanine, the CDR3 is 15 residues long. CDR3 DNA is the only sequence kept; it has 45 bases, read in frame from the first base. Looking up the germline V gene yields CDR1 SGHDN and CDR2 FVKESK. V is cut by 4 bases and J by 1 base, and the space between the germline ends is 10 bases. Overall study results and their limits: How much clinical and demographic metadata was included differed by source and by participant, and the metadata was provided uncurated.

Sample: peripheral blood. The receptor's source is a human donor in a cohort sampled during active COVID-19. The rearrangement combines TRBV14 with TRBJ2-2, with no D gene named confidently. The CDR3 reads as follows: CASSRNTMNTGELFF. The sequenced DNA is TGTGCCAGCAGCCGAAACACCATGAACACCGGGGAGCTGTTTTTT.